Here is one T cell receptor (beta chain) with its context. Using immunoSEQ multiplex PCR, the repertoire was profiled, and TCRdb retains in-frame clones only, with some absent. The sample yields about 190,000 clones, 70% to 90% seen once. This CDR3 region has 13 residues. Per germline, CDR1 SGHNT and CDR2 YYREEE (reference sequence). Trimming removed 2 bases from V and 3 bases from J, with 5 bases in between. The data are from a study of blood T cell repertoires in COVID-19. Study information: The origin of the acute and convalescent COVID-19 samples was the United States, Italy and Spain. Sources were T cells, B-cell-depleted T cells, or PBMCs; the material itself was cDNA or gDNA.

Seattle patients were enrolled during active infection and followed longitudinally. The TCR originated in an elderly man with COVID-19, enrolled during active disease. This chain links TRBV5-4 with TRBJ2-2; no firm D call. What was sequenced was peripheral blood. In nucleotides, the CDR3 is TGTGCCAGCAGCTTTGAGGACACCGGGGAGCTGTTTTTT. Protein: CASSFEDTGELFF.